Listed below are T cell receptor beta chains from one sample, sequenced in a study of blood T cell repertoires in COVID-19. Generated by immunoSEQ multiplex PCR, the TCRdb table keeps only in-frame clones and is missing some. The data hold 150,000 or so clones, with approximately 81% observed a single time. Sample: peripheral blood. Receptors were obtained from a human donor in a cohort sampled during active COVID-19. The CDR3 runs from the conserved cysteine through the conserved F or W. The D gene is left open where the match is weak. A row's size may be missing; if present it is once, few, many or a size class.

CDR3aa	CDR3nt	abundance	v_gene	j_gene	d_gene
CASRPGGDSRPQHF	TGTGCCAGCAGACCCGGAGGGGACTCACGGCCCCAGCATTTT	few	TRBV6-5	TRBJ1-5	-
CASSQDLGGADTQYF	TGTGCCAGCAGCCAAGATTTGGGGGGGGCAGATACGCAGTATTTT	-	TRBV3-1/TRBV3-2	TRBJ2-3	TRBD2
CASREGQGHGELFF	TGTGCCAGCAGGGAGGGACAGGGGCACGGGGAGCTGTTTTTT	once	TRBV7-2	TRBJ2-2	TRBD1
CASTLTYEQYF	TGCGCCAGCACCCTAACCTACGAGCAGTACTTC	-	TRBV10-1	TRBJ2-7	-
CASSLAGGYNEQFF	TGTGCCAGCAGCTTAGCGGGGGGGTACAATGAGCAGTTCTTC	-	TRBV6-6	TRBJ2-1	TRBD2
CASSSGLVSGNTIYF	TGTGCCAGCAGTTCAGGACTGGTCTCTGGAAACACCATATATTTT	-	TRBV6-5	TRBJ1-3	-
CASSLTRVPVENGYTF	TGTGCCAGCAGTTTAACCAGGGTACCGGTGGAGAATGGCTACACCTTC	-	TRBV28	TRBJ1-2	-
CASRAWFQGNSPLHF	TGCGCCAGCAGGGCTTGGTTCCAGGGGAATTCACCCCTCCACTTT	-	TRBV5-1	TRBJ1-6	-
CASARGRGYEQYF	TGTGCCAGCGCCCGGGGGCGGGGGTACGAGCAGTACTTC	-	TRBV12-3/TRBV12-4	TRBJ2-7	-
CASSDNFSPADTQYF	TGCGCCAGCAGCGATAACTTCTCCCCCGCAGATACGCAGTATTTT	-	TRBV5-1	TRBJ2-3	-
CASSQVLAGSYNEQFF	TGCGCCAGCAGCCAAGTCCTAGCGGGGTCATACAATGAGCAGTTCTTC	-	TRBV4-1	TRBJ2-1	TRBD2
CASSYWGTQETQYF	TGTGCCAGCAGCTACTGGGGCACCCAAGAGACCCAGTACTTC	once	TRBV3-1/TRBV3-2	TRBJ2-5	-
CASSPGTPPDTQYF	TGTGCCAGTAGCCCGGGGACACCCCCAGATACGCAGTATTTT	-	TRBV19	TRBJ2-3	-
CASKRGTGNTEAFF	TGTGCCAGCAAAAGAGGCACGGGGAACACTGAAGCTTTCTTT	-	TRBV6-6	TRBJ1-1	-
CASSPPMSARGTQYF	TGTGCCAGCAGCCCCCCAATGTCAGCCAGGGGGACCCAGTACTTC	-	TRBV14	TRBJ2-5	-
CASSQSQGNNQPQHF	TGTGCCAGCTCACAATCACAGGGAAACAATCAGCCCCAGCATTTT	-	TRBV18	TRBJ1-5	-
CASSLGVVFGGYTF	TGTGCCAGCTCCCTCGGGGTGGTGTTCGGTGGCTACACCTTC	-	TRBV2	TRBJ1-2	-
CASSQGRMSSYNSPLHF	TGCGCCAGCAGCCAGGGGCGTATGAGCTCCTATAATTCACCCCTCCACTTT	-	TRBV4-3	TRBJ1-6	-
CASSLAGGYRSNYGYTF	TGTGCCAGCAGCTTGGCAGGGGGCTATAGATCGAACTATGGCTACACCTTC	-	TRBV5-4	TRBJ1-2	TRBD1
CAISREGGELNQPQHF	TGTGCCATCAGCCGGGAGGGGGGGGAGCTCAATCAGCCCCAGCATTTT	-	TRBV10-3	TRBJ1-5	-
CASSEGSGGTDTQYF	TGTGCCAGCAGTGAGGGGTCGGGGGGTACAGATACGCAGTATTTT	once	TRBV2	TRBJ2-3	TRBD2
CASSQGQGGYGYTF	TGCGCCAGCAGCCAAGGGCAGGGGGGATATGGCTACACCTTC	once	TRBV4-3	TRBJ1-2	TRBD1
CASSEWEKETQYF	TGTGCCAGCAGCGAATGGGAGAAAGAGACCCAGTACTTC	few	TRBV3-1/TRBV3-2	TRBJ2-5	-
CASGSPGTEAFF	TGTGCTAGTGGTTCTCCGGGGACTGAAGCTTTCTTT	-	TRBV12-5	TRBJ1-1	-
CASRNRATNEKLFF	TGTGCCAGCAGAAACAGGGCCACTAATGAAAAACTGTTTTTT	-	TRBV6-6	TRBJ1-4	-
CASSFPVTEAFF	TGTGCCAGCAGTTTCCCGGTTACTGAAGCTTTCTTT	-	TRBV6-2/TRBV6-3	TRBJ1-1	-
CASSSSGGYVTGELFF	TGTGCCAGCAGTTCAAGCGGGGGGTACGTCACCGGGGAGCTGTTTTTT	-	TRBV28	TRBJ2-2	TRBD2
CASSPGRWRGRSWPTEAFF	TGTGCCAGCAGCCCTGGCCGGTGGAGGGGGCGTAGCTGGCCCACTGAAGCTTTCTTT	-	TRBV5-5	TRBJ1-1	TRBD1
CAWSGTGGRQWGYTF	TGTGCCTGGAGTGGGACAGGGGGCCGCCAGTGGGGCTACACCTTC	-	TRBV30	TRBJ1-2	TRBD1
CASSLRAGYELTYNSPLHF	TGTGCCAGCAGCCTACGGGCAGGGTATGAGCTGACCTATAATTCACCCCTCCACTTT	-	TRBV7-2	TRBJ1-6	-
CASSPTEGAILSGANVLTF	TGCGCCAGCAGCCCCACCGAGGGGGCCATCCTCTCTGGGGCCAACGTCCTGACTTTC	-	TRBV4-3	TRBJ2-6	TRBD1
CASSPRGLAKNIQYF	TGTGCCAGTAGTCCCCGGGGATTAGCCAAAAACATTCAGTACTTC	-	TRBV19	TRBJ2-4	-
CASSFFQGDGYTF	TGTGCCAGCAGTTTTTTCCAGGGGGACGGCTACACCTTC	-	TRBV12-3/TRBV12-4	TRBJ1-2	TRBD1
CASSLDQGVGSPLHF	TGTGCCAGCAGCTTGGATCAAGGGGTAGGGTCACCCCTCCACTTT	few	TRBV5-4	TRBJ1-6	-
CASSPGLRIEQFF	TGCGCCAGCAGCCCCGGACTCCGTATTGAGCAGTTCTTC	-	TRBV4-1	TRBJ2-1	-
CASSSKNLAGSMGEQYF	TGTGCCAGCAGCTCTAAAAACCTAGCGGGGAGCATGGGGGAGCAGTACTTC	few	TRBV5-4	TRBJ2-7	TRBD2
CASSSGIRSEKLFF	TGTGCCAGCAGTTCCGGGATTCGTTCTGAAAAACTGTTTTTT	-	TRBV13	TRBJ1-4	-